A single sample gave rise to the 18 T cell receptor beta chains below, sequenced in a study of metastatic and nonmetastatic thyroid tumors. From the PCR reads, TCRdb re-called clones with MiXCR. The profile shows about 12,000 clones, roughly 31% of them singletons. Each patient came to thyroid surgery without any prior treatment (of any kind). The sample comprised tumor tissue. All receptors come from a male donor with papillary thyroid cancer or a benign thyroid nodule (not recorded which). Some clones in this sample may be carry-over from other donors' samples.

This clone was recorded at least ten times. The V gene is TRBV7-2, the J gene TRBJ2-4, with a weak D call TRBD1 (5 bases). CDR3 length: 14 residues. Per germline, CDR1 SGHTA and CDR2 FQGNSA. V shed 2 bases and J shed 6 bases, with 11 bases lying between them. The CDR3 reads CASSLSRDSNIQYF. Written as DNA, the CDR3 is TGTGCCAGCAGCTTATCCAGGGATTCAAACATTCAGTACTTC.

This clone has at least ten counts. The genes are TRBV5-1 and TRBJ2-5; D is perhaps TRBD1 or TRBD2 (5 bases each). The CDR3 has 15 residues. V shed 2 bases and J shed 5 bases, with 16 bases lying between them. Germline loops: CDR1 SGHRS, CDR2 YFSETQ. The CDR3 spells CASSFGTPNTETQYF. The CDR3 nucleotides read TGCGCCAGCAGCTTCGGGACCCCAAACACGGAGACCCAGTACTTC.

A note on this clone: The junction differs from germline at one of its ends, possibly a read error. V is TRBV4-3 and J is TRBJ2-6; D is possibly TRBD1 or TRBD2 (5 bases each). Germline V lookup: CDR1 LGHNA, CDR2 YSLEER. The CDR3 is 16 amino acids. The chain's CDR3 is CASSQDLGSGANVLTF. The CDR3 DNA reads as TGCGCCAGCAGCCAAGATTTGGGCTCCGGGGCCAACGTCCTTACTTTC.

This clone was seen once. The chain uses TRBV6-1 and TRBJ1-5, with TRBD1 identical over 9 bases. The CDR3 spans 16 residues. CDR1 is MNHNS, CDR2 SASEGT, per germline. The CDR3 bases are TGTGACTGCAGCGGACGGGACAGGGAGAGGTTTCGGGCCCAGCATTTT. Protein: CDCSGRDRERFRAQHF.

This chain links TRBV6-2 or TRBV6-3 with TRBJ2-7; 8 bases are a match to TRBD2. Germline assignment: CDR1 MNHEY and CDR2 SVGEGT. Unmatched junction bases numbered 11, after V lost 6 bases and J lost 7 bases. The CDR3 length is 14 residues. Here the CDR3 reads CASSPRAGVREQYF. CDR3 DNA sequence: TGTGCCAGCAGCCCGAGAGCGGGAGTCAGGGAGCAGTACTTC.

This clone was observed many times. The rearrangement uses TRBV15 and TRBJ1-6; 7 bases fit TRBD1. The CDR3 contains 15 residues. V shed 0 bases and J 10 bases; nucleotides not matched to a gene: 6. Germline V gene sequence: CDR1 LNHNV, CDR2 YYDKDF (reference sequence). CDR3 residues: CATSRDRQGGSPLHF. The CDR3 region has the DNA TGTGCCACCAGCAGAGATCGACAGGGAGGATCACCCCTCCACTTT.

This clone was recorded many times. This chain uses TRBV7-9 with TRBJ1-1; 9 bases map to TRBD1. From germline, CDR1 is SEHNR and CDR2 FQNEAQ (reference sequence). Trimming removed 5 bases from V and 10 bases from J; junction bases left unmatched: 8. The CDR3 length is 13 residues. DNA for the CDR3: TGTGCCAGCAGCCCCCGGGACAGGGACGGAGCTTTCTTT. This gives the protein CASSPRDRDGAFF.

By share, this clone ranks as medium-sized. Other DNA sequences in this sample translate to the same CDR3. The chain combines TRBV7-9 with TRBJ2-7, with 12 bases matching TRBD1. V gave up 5 bases and J gave up 4 bases; unmatched junction bases: 6. This CDR3 region has 15 residues. CDR1 is SEHNR, CDR2 FQNEAQ, per germline (reference sequence). The DNA for the CDR3 is TGTGCCAGCAGCCTGGGACAGGGGGCGGATTACGAGCAGTACGTC. It is translated as CASSLGQGADYEQYV.

This clone was seen a few times. The V gene is TRBV28, the J gene TRBJ1-5; 9 nucleotides match TRBD1. Per the germline V gene, CDR1 is MDHEN and CDR2 is SYDVKM. V lost 4 bases and J lost 4; bases outside the gene matches: 2. The CDR3 sequence is 14 residues long. The CDR3 is CASSSGQGNQPQHF. For the CDR3, the DNA is TGTGCCAGCAGTTCGGGACAGGGAAATCAGCCCCAGCATTTT. Full variable domain (remainder filled in from reference TRBV28 and TRBJ1-5): DVKVTQSSRYLVKRTGEKVFLECVQDMDHENMFWYRQDPGLGLRLIYFSYDVKMKEKGDIPEGYSVSREKKERFSLILESASTNQTSMYLCASSSGQGNQPQHFGDGTRLSIL.

The chain's CDR3 is CMGLERLSYNEQFF. CDR3 DNA sequence: TGCATGGGACTAGAGAGACTTTCCTACAATGAGCAGTTCTTC. The rearrangement joins TRBV20-1 to TRBJ2-1; 8 bases are a match to TRBD2. This CDR3 contains 14 residues. The germline V gene encodes CDR1 DFQATT and CDR2 SNEGSKA (reference sequence).

This clone occurred a few times. The V and J genes are TRBV6-2 or TRBV6-3 and TRBJ1-2; TRBD1 matches at 9 bases. This CDR3 comprises 12 residues. The germline V gene encodes CDR1 MNHEY and CDR2 SVGEGT. The V segment lost 7 bases and the J segment 10 bases; nucleotides outside the gene matches: 7. CDR3 protein: CASTPGQGPYTF. The CDR3 bases are TGTGCCAGCACCCCGGGACAGGGACCCTACACCTTC.

This chain connects TRBV5-1 to TRBJ1-6; D is unclear. Trimming removed 0 bases at V and 5 bases at J, with 6 bases between. The germline V gene encodes CDR1 SGHRS and CDR2 YFSETQ. The CDR3 contains 14 residues. In DNA form, the CDR3 reads TGCGCCAGCAGCTTGGGTGAAGATAATTCACCCCTCCACTTT. This encodes CASSLGEDNSPLHF.

This rearrangement joins TRBV11-2 to TRBJ2-4, with a weak D call TRBD2 (6 bases). Trimming shortened V by 4 bases and J by 1 base, and 11 bases separated the two germline ends. The CDR3 spans 15 residues. Germline assignment: CDR1 SGHAT and CDR2 FQNNGV. CDR3 region: CASSSIGGAKNIQYF. The CDR3 DNA is TGTGCCAGCAGCTCAATCGGGGGTGCCAAAAACATTCAGTACTTC. The full variable domain, completed using reference TRBV11-2 and TRBJ2-4, is EAGVAQSPRYKIIEKRQSVAFWCNPISGHATLYWYQQILGQGPKLLIQFQNNGVVDDSQLPKDRFSAERLKGVDSTLKIQPAKLEDSAVYLCASSSIGGAKNIQYFGAGTRLSVL.

This clone appeared many times. The gene calls are TRBV19 and TRBJ2-1; 9 bases are a match to TRBD2. Germline values: CDR1 LNHDA, CDR2 SQIVND (reference sequence). The CDR3 has 15 residues. V lost 1 base and J lost 6; bases outside the gene matches: 4. In DNA, the CDR3 is TGTGCCAGTAGTATAGGGACTAGCGTAGGCAATGAGCAGTTCTTC. Encoded protein: CASSIGTSVGNEQFF.

CDR3: CASSYRGQETQYF. The DNA for the CDR3 is TGTGCCAGCAGTTATCGAGGGCAAGAGACCCAGTACTTC. The chain couples TRBV6-2 or TRBV6-3 to TRBJ2-5; TRBD2 might be the D (5 bases). With 3 bases removed from V and 2 bases from J, the gap between germline ends came to 7 bases. Germline-derived CDR1 and CDR2 are MNHEY and SVGEGT. CDR3 length equals 13 residues.

In this sample, this clone turned up many times. V gene TRBV7-8 combines with J gene TRBJ2-3, with 10 bases that match TRBD2. CDR1 and CDR2 (germline): SGHVS, FQNEAQ. V lost 4 bases to trimming and J lost 2 bases; unmatched junction nucleotides: 18. The CDR3 runs 20 residues. Here the CDR3 reads CASSYDELAGSWGDTDTQYF. CDR3 nucleotides: TGTGCCAGCAGCTACGACGAACTAGCGGGATCGTGGGGGGACACAGATACGCAGTATTTT.

The CDR3 here is CASSLTMTGGRDGYTF. The CDR3 DNA is TGTGCCAGCAGTTTGACTATGACAGGGGGCCGGGATGGCTACACCTTC. V gene TRBV12-3 or TRBV12-4 combines with J gene TRBJ1-2, with 10 bases matching TRBD1. This CDR3 is built from 16 residues. With 3 bases clipped from V and 6 bases from J, the junction kept 10 bases outside the gene matches.

As for this clone: A much larger clone is a single base away; this may be a read error. The chain recombines TRBV6-2 or TRBV6-3 with TRBJ1-2, with 8 positions matching TRBD1. V lost 1 base, J lost 1 base, and 11 bases stayed unmatched. The CDR3 sequence is 18 residues long. Germline CDR1 MNHEY, CDR2 SVGEGT. CDR3 DNA sequence: TGTGCCAGCAGTTACTACCTGTGGGGACAGGAGGTTAACTATGGCTACACCTTC. This codes for CASSYYLWGQEVNYGYTF.